The present TCR beta chain was sequenced within a study of blood T cells in healthy people across ages. Overall study results and limits: Higher naive T cell percentage went strongly together with higher TCR beta diversity.

Combining a sample-barcoded 5' primer with a J-beta primer mix, a second PCR ran for about 7 to 11 cycles. TCRdb re-derived calls from the 5' RACE reads in MiXCR, one entry per CDR3 protein. The table includes about 1.5 million distinct CDR3 sequences, 42% detected once. This clonotype turned up a few times. Its antigen remains unknown. The V gene's germline CDR1 is SQVTM and CDR2 ANQGSEA. V was shortened by 5 bases and J by 2 bases, with 7 bases between the two germline ends. This CDR3 region has 11 residues. The V gene is TRBV29-1, the J gene TRBJ2-7; D not resolved. The receptor's source is a woman between 18 and 29 years old in good health. Material for sequencing was blood. CDR3 sequence (DNA): TGCAGCGTTATTAGGACCTACGAGCAGTACTTC. Amino acids: CSVIRTYEQYF.